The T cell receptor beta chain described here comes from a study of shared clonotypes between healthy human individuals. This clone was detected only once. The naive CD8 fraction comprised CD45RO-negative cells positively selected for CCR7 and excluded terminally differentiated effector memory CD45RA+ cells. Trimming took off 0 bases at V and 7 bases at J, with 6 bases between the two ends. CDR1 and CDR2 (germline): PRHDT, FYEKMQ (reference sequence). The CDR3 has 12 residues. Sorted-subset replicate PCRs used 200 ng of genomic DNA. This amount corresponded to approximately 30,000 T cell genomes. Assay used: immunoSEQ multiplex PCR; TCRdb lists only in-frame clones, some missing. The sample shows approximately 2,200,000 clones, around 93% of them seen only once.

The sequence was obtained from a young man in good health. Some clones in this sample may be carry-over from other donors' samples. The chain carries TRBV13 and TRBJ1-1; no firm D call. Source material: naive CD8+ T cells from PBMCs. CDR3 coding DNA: TGTGCCAGCAGCTTAGGGCCGCTTGAAGCTTTCTTT. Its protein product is CASSLGPLEAFF.